These 29 T cell receptor beta chains were sequenced from one sample in a study of identical twins. TCRdb reanalysed the 5' RACE reads using MiXCR and keeps one entry per CDR3 protein. The sample lists roughly 710,000 distinct CDR3 sequences; approximately 6.1% were seen once. Specimen: naive T cells sorted from blood. The receptors originated from a man younger than 35 in good health.

This clonotype came up a few times. The chain is built from TRBV6-2 or TRBV6-3 and TRBJ2-2, with a weak D call TRBD2 (5 bases). This CDR3 contains 14 residues. Trimming shortened V by 6 bases and J by 4 bases, and 12 bases separated the two germline ends. CDR1 and CDR2 from the germline V gene are MNHEY and SVGEGT. CDR3 region: CASRQAAFTGELFF. In DNA, the CDR3 is TGTGCCAGCAGGCAAGCGGCGTTCACCGGGGAGCTGTTTTTT.

The chain has TRBV7-2 and TRBJ2-7, with TRBD1 matching over 9 bases. The CDR3 is 19 residues long. Germline-derived CDR1 and CDR2 are SGHTA and FQGNSA. V trimming: 5 bases; J trimming: 3 bases; junction bases outside the gene matches: 20. The CDR3 coding sequence is TGTGCCAGCAGCCGAGGAACCGGGACAGGGAGCCTAAGTGTCTACGAGCAGTACTTC. Translating gives CASSRGTGTGSLSVYEQYF. The variable domain in full, completed from reference TRBV7-2 and TRBJ2-7, reads GAGVSQSPSNKVTEKGKDVELRCDPISGHTALYWYRQSLGQGLEFLIYFQGNSAPDKSGLPSDRFSAERTGGSVSTLTIQRTQQEDSAVYLCASSRGTGTGSLSVYEQYFGPGTRLTVT.

The chain combines TRBV19 with TRBJ1-2, with TRBD1 matching 8 bases. Per germline, CDR1 LNHDA and CDR2 SQIVND (reference sequence). J was trimmed by 6 bases and V by 5 bases; bases with no gene match: 8. The CDR3 has 14 amino acids. The CDR3: CASSSSGGRNGYTF. CDR3 coding DNA: TGTGCCAGTAGTTCCTCAGGGGGCCGCAATGGCTACACCTTC.

This chain links TRBV27 with TRBJ2-1; 7 bases map to TRBD2. V dropped 5 bases and J dropped 4; count of bases not matched to a gene: 14. CDR1 and CDR2 from the germline V gene are MNHEY and SMNVEV (reference sequence). There are 17 residues in the CDR3. The DNA for the CDR3 is TGTGCCAGCAGTCCATCTGTACCCCTAGCGGATTACAATGAGCAGTTCTTC. It specifies CASSPSVPLADYNEQFF.

This clonotype was recorded at least ten times. The CDR3 region has the DNA TGTGCCAGCAGCTCACAGGGATACCAAGAGACCCAGTACTTC. Its protein is CASSSQGYQETQYF. The V and J genes are TRBV7-9 and TRBJ2-5; possible D gene TRBD1, 6 bases. Trimming removed 4 bases from V and 0 bases from J, with 9 bases in between. The V gene's germline CDR1 is SEHNR and CDR2 FQNEAQ (reference sequence). The CDR3 loop spans 14 amino acids.

The gene calls are TRBV25-1 and TRBJ2-2, with 9 positions matching TRBD2. V lost 4 bases to trimming and J lost 5 bases; unmatched junction nucleotides: 2. This CDR3 comprises 14 residues. The V gene's germline CDR1 is MGHDK and CDR2 SYGVNS. In DNA, the CDR3 is TGTGCCAGCAGTGTTAGCGGGAGTACCGGGGAGCTGTTTTTT. Translating it yields CASSVSGSTGELFF.

CDR3 sequence (DNA): TGTGCCAGCAGTTTGATCCCCAAAAACATTCAGTACTTC. Translating it yields CASSLIPKNIQYF. The V call is TRBV6-5, the J call TRBJ2-4, with unresolved D. The germline CDR1 and CDR2 sequences are MNHEY and SVGAGI. Trimming removed 4 bases from V and 2 bases from J, with 6 bases in between. This CDR3 has 13 amino acids.

This clonotype was seen only a few times. The chain couples TRBV5-1 to TRBJ2-3; TRBD2 aligns across 7 bases. The length of the CDR3 is 16 residues. From germline, CDR1 is SGHRS and CDR2 YFSETQ. With V trimmed by 0 bases and J by 1 base, 5 bases remained unmatched. The CDR3 sequence is CASSLEGLGGTDTQYF. CDR3 nucleotides: TGCGCCAGCAGCTTGGAAGGACTAGGTGGCACAGATACGCAGTATTTT.

The sample holds many counts of this clonotype. This chain connects TRBV20-1 to TRBJ1-4; the D is unclear. V was pared by 1 base and J by 7 bases, with 16 bases between. The CDR3 is 15 amino acids. Germline values: CDR1 DFQATT, CDR2 SNEGSKA (reference sequence). This CDR3 is CSARVMFGGFEKLFF. The CDR3 DNA reads TGCAGTGCTAGAGTAATGTTTGGCGGGTTTGAAAAACTGTTTTTT.

V usage is TRBV6-5 and J usage is TRBJ2-1; 9 bases align to TRBD2. CDR3 length: 15 amino acids. Trimming removed 3 bases from V and 8 bases from J; junction bases left unmatched: 8. CDR1 is MNHEY, CDR2 SVGAGI, per germline. In DNA form, the CDR3 reads TGTGCCAGCAGTTATTTAGCGGGAGCGTGGGATGAGCAGTTCTTC. Translated: CASSYLAGAWDEQFF.

This clonotype was found a few times. V usage is TRBV11-1 and J usage is TRBJ2-4, with D possibly being TRBD2 (7 bases). The CDR3 is made up of 18 amino acids. Trimming took off 7 bases at V and 0 bases at J, with 22 bases between the two ends. Per germline, CDR1 SGHAT and CDR2 FQDESV (reference sequence). The CDR3 here is CASNFHSGTHLAKNIQYF. The CDR3 DNA is TGTGCCAGCAACTTCCACAGCGGGACACACCTAGCCAAAAACATTCAGTACTTC. The whole variable domain, remainder taken from reference TRBV11-1 and TRBJ2-4, is EAEVAQSPRYKITEKSQAVAFWCDPISGHATLYWYRQILGQGPELLVQFQDESVVDDSQLPKDRFSAERLKGVDSTLKIQPAELGDSAMYLCASNFHSGTHLAKNIQYFGAGTRLSVL.

There are a few counts of this clonotype. The V gene is TRBV24-1, the J gene TRBJ2-7; D remains ambiguous. V was trimmed by 4 bases and J by 2 bases, leaving 11 bases between them. This CDR3 has 14 residues. Germline V gives CDR1 KGHDR, CDR2 SFDVKD. Here the CDR3 reads CATSDPTVPYEQYF. For the CDR3, the DNA is TGTGCCACCAGTGACCCTACAGTCCCCTACGAGCAGTACTTC.

This clonotype came up a few times. The chain employs TRBV11-2 and TRBJ1-2; 8 bases fit TRBD1. Unmatched junction bases numbered 9, after V lost 5 bases and J lost 4 bases. Germline loops: CDR1 SGHAT, CDR2 FQNNGV. The CDR3 covers 15 residues. CDR3 protein: CASSQGQGSPYGYTF. CDR3 nucleotide sequence: TGTGCCAGCAGCCAAGGACAGGGTAGCCCCTATGGCTACACCTTC. Full variable domain (rest looked up from reference TRBV11-2 and TRBJ1-2): EAGVAQSPRYKIIEKRQSVAFWCNPISGHATLYWYQQILGQGPKLLIQFQNNGVVDDSQLPKDRFSAERLKGVDSTLKIQPAKLEDSAVYLCASSQGQGSPYGYTFGSGTRLTVV.

The chain recombines TRBV6-5 with TRBJ1-6; 11 bases fit TRBD1. V shed 2 bases and J 1 base; nucleotides not matched to a gene: 4. This CDR3 has 18 residues. Germline values: CDR1 MNHEY, CDR2 SVGAGI. The CDR3 region is CASSYGTGGSSYNSPLHF. DNA of the CDR3: TGTGCCAGCAGTTACGGGACAGGGGGTAGTTCCTATAATTCACCCCTCCACTTT.

This clonotype came up a few times. The V gene is TRBV5-1, the J gene TRBJ1-1; possible D gene TRBD1, 5 bases. The CDR3 is 15 amino acids. The V end lost 3 bases, the J end lost 4 bases, and 16 bases lay between the germline ends. Germline CDR1 reads SGHRS; CDR2 reads YFSETQ. The CDR3 bases are TGCGCCAGCAGCTCACACCGGGACCCGGCCACTGAAGCTTTCTTT. Translation gives CASSSHRDPATEAFF.

This clonotype appeared many times. The J gene is TRBJ1-5, the V gene TRBV24-1; D is possibly TRBD1 (6 bases). CDR1 and CDR2 from the germline V gene are KGHDR and SFDVKD. V was shortened by 4 bases and J by 7 bases, with 7 bases between the two germline ends. This CDR3 has 12 amino acids. The CDR3 sequence: CATSEQGQPQHF. The CDR3 region has the DNA TGTGCCACCAGTGAACAGGGACAGCCCCAGCATTTT.

V gene TRBV20-1 combines with J gene TRBJ2-3; 10 bases agree with TRBD1. The V gene end was trimmed by 6 bases and the J gene end by 4 bases; junction bases not matched to a gene: 7. Germline V gene sequence: CDR1 DFQATT, CDR2 SNEGSKA (reference sequence). The CDR3 spans 14 residues. The CDR3 loop is CSAKTGGRADTQYF. For the CDR3, the DNA is TGCAGTGCAAAGACAGGGGGCAGGGCAGATACGCAGTATTTT.

This clonotype was seen more than once but under ten times. V gene TRBV9 combines with J gene TRBJ1-1; no firm D call. Trimming left V 3 bases short and J 0 bases short, with 12 bases between. Germline CDR1 SGDLS, CDR2 YYNGEE. This CDR3 spans 15 amino acids. CDR3 DNA sequence: TGTGCCAGCAGCGGTCTGTGGGGATTGAACACTGAAGCTTTCTTT. It specifies CASSGLWGLNTEAFF. The full variable domain, completed using reference TRBV9 and TRBJ1-1, is DSGVTQTPKHLITATGQRVTLRCSPRSGDLSVYWYQQSLDQGLQFLIQYYNGEERAKGNILERFSAQQFPDLHSELNLSSLELGDSALYFCASSGLWGLNTEAFFGQGTRLTVV.

The genes are TRBV6-5 and TRBJ2-1; 7 bases fit TRBD2. This CDR3 is built from 16 residues. After removal of 0 bases from V and 2 bases from J, the junction contained 4 bases not matched to a gene. Germline values: CDR1 MNHEY, CDR2 SVGAGI. CDR3 loop: CASSYSGGSAYNEQFF. CDR3 in DNA: TGTGCCAGCAGTTACTCCGGCGGGAGCGCCTACAATGAGCAGTTCTTC.

This clonotype occurred many times. J is TRBJ2-7 and V is TRBV20-1; perhaps TRBD2 as D (6 bases). Deletions cut 3 bases from V and 4 bases from J, with 25 bases between. CDR1 DFQATT and CDR2 SNEGSKA come from the germline V gene (reference sequence). The CDR3 extends over 17 amino acids. The CDR3 is CSARDPTGTRHAYEQYF. For the CDR3, the DNA is TGCAGTGCTAGGGACCCAACCGGGACTCGCCACGCTTACGAGCAGTACTTC.

Many counts were recorded for this clonotype. V gene TRBV5-1 combines with J gene TRBJ2-1; D not certain. V was clipped by 0 bases and J by 2 bases, with 12 bases between them. Per the germline V gene, CDR1 is SGHRS and CDR2 is YFSETQ. CDR3 length equals 16 residues. The CDR3 region is CASSLGGDITYNEQFF. The CDR3 DNA follows: TGCGCCAGCAGCTTGGGCGGCGACATAACCTACAATGAGCAGTTCTTC.

The DNA of the CDR3 is TGTGCCAGCAGCTTAAGACGCTGGGGATTCTACAATGAGCAGTTCTTC. Its protein product is CASSLRRWGFYNEQFF. The chain carries TRBV11-2 and TRBJ2-1; the D is unclear. The V end was cut by 2 bases, the J end by 3 bases, with 14 bases between. The CDR3 covers 16 residues. Per the germline V gene, CDR1 is SGHAT and CDR2 is FQNNGV.

There are a few counts of this clonotype. The rearrangement links TRBV30 to TRBJ2-2; D is unclear. The germline CDR1 and CDR2 sequences are GTSNPN and SVGIG (reference sequence). The ends were cut back, 2 bases at V and 4 bases at J, with 8 bases in the middle. CDR3 length equals 13 residues. CDR3: CAWSLGGTGELFF. The CDR3, as DNA: TGTGCCTGGAGTTTAGGCGGCACCGGGGAGCTGTTTTTT. Looking up the rest from reference TRBV30 and TRBJ2-2 gives the full variable domain: SQTIHQWPATLVQPVGSPLSLECTVEGTSNPNLYWYRQAAGRGLQLLFYSVGIGQISSEVPQNLSASRPQDRQFILSSKKLLLSDSGFYLCAWSLGGTGELFFGEGSRLTVL.

This clonotype was picked up many times. The chain has TRBV4-2 and TRBJ1-5; D perhaps matches TRBD1 (5 bases). Trimming pared 4 bases from V and 5 bases from J, leaving 9 bases between. This CDR3 comprises 13 residues. Germline CDR1 and CDR2: LGHNA and YNFKEQ. DNA of the CDR3: TGTGCCAGCAGCCCCGACAGAGATCAGCCCCAGCATTTT. It specifies CASSPDRDQPQHF.

This clonotype was seen at least ten times. The rearrangement uses TRBV5-6 and TRBJ1-3; perhaps TRBD1 as D (6 bases). V lost 3 bases to trimming and J lost 0 bases, with 22 bases between them. CDR1 is SGHDT and CDR2 is YYEEEE in the germline V gene. This CDR3 is 19 amino acids long. The CDR3 bases are TGTGCCAGCAGCTCTGTGTTCACGCCGGGACATTACTCTGGAAACACCATATATTTT. As protein: CASSSVFTPGHYSGNTIYF. Based on the CDR3 plus reference TRBV5-6 and TRBJ1-3, the full variable domain is DAGVTQSPTHLIKTRGQQVTLRCSPKSGHDTVSWYQQALGQGPQFIFQYYEEEERQRGNFPDRFSGHQFPNYSSELNVNALLLGDSALYLCASSSVFTPGHYSGNTIYFGEGSWLTVV.

This clonotype was counted between two and nine times. This sequence joins TRBV4-1 and TRBJ2-1, with no clear D. CDR1 and CDR2 (germline): MGHRA, YSYEKL. Trimming pared 0 bases from V and 4 bases from J, leaving 7 bases between. This CDR3 contains 14 residues. CDR3 amino acids: CASSQDPRYNEQFF. For the CDR3, the DNA is TGCGCCAGCAGCCAAGACCCGCGGTACAATGAGCAGTTCTTC.

The chain couples TRBV18 to TRBJ2-1; the D call may be TRBD1 or TRBD2 (5 bases each). Trimming removed 4 bases from V and 6 bases from J, with 16 bases in between. Germline V gene lookup returns CDR1 KGHSH and CDR2 LQKENI. The CDR3 loop spans 15 amino acids. The CDR3 region has the DNA TGTGCCAGCTCACTTAAGGGACCCGGGTTCAATGAGCAGTTCTTC. This encodes CASSLKGPGFNEQFF.

In this sample, this clonotype turned up many times. V usage is TRBV4-1 and J usage is TRBJ2-1; TRBD2 is a possible D gene (6 bases). Germline V CDR1 and CDR2: MGHRA, YSYEKL. Trimming removed 1 base at V and 10 bases at J, with 8 bases between. This CDR3 has 12 residues. DNA of the CDR3: TGCGCCAGCAGCCAAGTGGAGGGGGAGCAGTTCTTC. Translating gives CASSQVEGEQFF.

The V and J genes are TRBV7-9 and TRBJ2-7, with 12 bases fitting TRBD2. CDR1 and CDR2 (germline): SEHNR, FQNEAQ (reference sequence). The V gene end was trimmed by 5 bases and the J gene end by 3 bases; junction bases not matched to a gene: 5. The CDR3 spans 15 residues. In nucleotides, the CDR3 is TGTGCCAGCAGCGGCACTAGCGGGAGGTTCTACGAGCAGTACTTC. This translates into CASSGTSGRFYEQYF.